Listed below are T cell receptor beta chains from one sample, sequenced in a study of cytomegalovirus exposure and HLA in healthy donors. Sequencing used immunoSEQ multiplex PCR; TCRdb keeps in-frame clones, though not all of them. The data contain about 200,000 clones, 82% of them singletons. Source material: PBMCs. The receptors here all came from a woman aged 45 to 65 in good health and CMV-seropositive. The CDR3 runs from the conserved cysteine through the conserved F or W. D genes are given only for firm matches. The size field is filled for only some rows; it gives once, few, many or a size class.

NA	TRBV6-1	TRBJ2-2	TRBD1	TGTGCCAGCAGTGTCTATAAAACAGGGGGTCAAACCGGGGAGCTGTTTTTT	CASSVYKTGGQTGELFF
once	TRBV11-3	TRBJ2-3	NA	TGTGCCAGCAGCCGGAGCGGCTCTAGCACAGATACGCAGTATTTT	CASSRSGSSTDTQYF
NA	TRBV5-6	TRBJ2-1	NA	TGTGCCAGCAGCTTGGCAGGCAATGAGCAGTTCTTC	CASSLAGNEQFF
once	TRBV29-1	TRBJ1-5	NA	TGCAGCGTTCGACAGGATAGCAATCAGCCCCAGCATTTT	CSVRQDSNQPQHF
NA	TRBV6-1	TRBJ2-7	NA	TGTGCCAGCAGTGAAGGGGTTGAACCAACCCCAGGTTTC	CASSEGVEPTPGF
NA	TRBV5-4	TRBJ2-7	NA	TGTGCCAGCAGCCGTACAGGGCTCTACGAGCAGTACTTC	CASSRTGLYEQYF
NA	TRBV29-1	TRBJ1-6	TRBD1	TGCAGGAGACAGGGAGGAGGCTCCTATAATTCACCCCTCCACTTT	CRRQGGGSYNSPLHF
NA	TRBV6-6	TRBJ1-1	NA	TGTGCCAGCACCCAGTTTCAGTACACTGAAGCTTTCTTT	CASTQFQYTEAFF
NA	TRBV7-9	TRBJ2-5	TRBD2	TGTGCCAGCAGCGAGGGACTAGCTAGGGAGACCCAGTACTTC	CASSEGLARETQYF
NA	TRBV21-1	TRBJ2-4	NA	TGTGCCAGCAGCAAAGGGAGGCGGGAGGGCCGAGCCAAAAACAGTCAGTACTTC	CASSKGRREGRAKNSQYF
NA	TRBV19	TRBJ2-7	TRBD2	TGTGCCAGTAGCGTCGGGACTAGCGATCAAGAGGAGCAGTACTTC	CASSVGTSDQEEQYF
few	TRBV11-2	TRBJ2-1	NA	TGTGCCAGCAGCTTCCAGGGCTCGAGGAGCAATGAGCAGTTCTTC	CASSFQGSRSNEQFF
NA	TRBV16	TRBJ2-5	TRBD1	TGTGCCAGCAGCCCCCGGGACAGGGGGCAAGAGACCCAGTACTTC	CASSPRDRGQETQYF
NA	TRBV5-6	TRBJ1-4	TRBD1	TGTGCCAGCAGCGGGACAGGGCCCGGGGAAAAACTGTTTTTT	CASSGTGPGEKLFF
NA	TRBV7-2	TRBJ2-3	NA	TGTGCCAGCAGCCCTGGGGCCCATACGCAGTATTTT	CASSPGAHTQYF
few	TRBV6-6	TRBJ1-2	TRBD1	TGTGCCAGCAGTTACGTCGGACAGGCTTCTAACTATGGCTACACCTTC	CASSYVGQASNYGYTF
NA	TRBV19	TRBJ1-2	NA	TGTGCCAGTAGTAGGGCCCGCAGTGGCTACACCTTC	CASSRARSGYTF
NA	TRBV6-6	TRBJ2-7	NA	TGTGCCAGCAGTTACCCTGACAGGTCCTACGAGCAGTACTTC	CASSYPDRSYEQYF
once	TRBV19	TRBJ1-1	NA	TGTGCCACCAGAATGGGGGGTGAAGCTTTCTTT	CATRMGGEAFF
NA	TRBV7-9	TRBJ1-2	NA	TGTGCCAGCAGCTCCACCGGGGGGGGGAACTATGGCTACACCTTC	CASSSTGGGNYGYTF
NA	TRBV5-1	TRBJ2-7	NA	TGCGCCGGCAGCTCGGACTCAGCCTCCTACGAGCAGTACTTC	CAGSSDSASYEQYF
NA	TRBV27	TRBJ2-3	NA	TGTGCCAGCAGTTTAAGGAGTTGGTGGATTGGAGGCACAGATACGCAGTATTTT	CASSLRSWWIGGTDTQYF
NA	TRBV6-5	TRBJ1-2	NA	TGTGCCAGCAGTTACTCGCCGACAGTAGCGGATGGCTACACCTTC	CASSYSPTVADGYTF
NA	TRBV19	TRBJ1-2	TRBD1	TGTGCCAGTAGTATAGATTACAGGGGGCTCTATGGCTACACCTTC	CASSIDYRGLYGYTF
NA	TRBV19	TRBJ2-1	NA	TGTGCCAGTAGTCCTCGGGAGATCAATGAGCAGTTCTTC	CASSPREINEQFF
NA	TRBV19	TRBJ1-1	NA	TGTGCCAGTAGTACGCCGGAGTGGAACACTGAAGCTTTCTTT	CASSTPEWNTEAFF
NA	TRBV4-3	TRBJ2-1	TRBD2	TGCGCCAGCAGCCAAGATGGGCGGGGGGTGAGGAATGAGCAGTTCTTC	CASSQDGRGVRNEQFF
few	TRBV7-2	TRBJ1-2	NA	TGTGCCAGCAGTCCGACAGCTAACTATGGCTACACCTTC	CASSPTANYGYTF